The source of this TCR beta chain is a study of cytomegalovirus exposure and HLA in healthy donors. V gave up 7 bases and J gave up 3 bases; unmatched junction bases: 12. This CDR3 contains 15 residues. The germline V gene has CDR1 SNHLY and CDR2 FYNNEI. The study ran its PCR with 60 Vbeta and 13 Jbeta primers. Sequencing used immunoSEQ multiplex PCR; TCRdb keeps in-frame clones, though not all of them. The data show 200,000 to 250,000 clones, 70% to 90% seen once. The sequence came from a girl aged 2-10 years in good health and CMV-seronegative. This chain uses TRBV2 with TRBJ2-7, with TRBD1 matching over 7 bases. The specimen was PBMCs. CDR3 nucleotides: TGTGCCAGCATGCACCGGGACAGAGGAAACTACGAGCAGTACTTC. It codes for CASMHRDRGNYEQYF.